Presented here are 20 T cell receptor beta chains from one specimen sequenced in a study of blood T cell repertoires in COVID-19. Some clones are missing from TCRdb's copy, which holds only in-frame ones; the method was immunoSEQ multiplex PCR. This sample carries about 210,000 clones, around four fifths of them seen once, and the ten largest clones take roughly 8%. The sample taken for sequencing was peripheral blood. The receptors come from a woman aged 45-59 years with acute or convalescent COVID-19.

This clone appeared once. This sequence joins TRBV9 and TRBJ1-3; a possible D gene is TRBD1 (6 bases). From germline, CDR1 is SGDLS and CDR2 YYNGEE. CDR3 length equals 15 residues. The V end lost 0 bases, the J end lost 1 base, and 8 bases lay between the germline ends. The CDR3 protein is CASSVDGTSGNTIYF. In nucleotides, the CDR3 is TGTGCCAGCAGCGTAGATGGGACATCTGGAAACACCATATATTTT.

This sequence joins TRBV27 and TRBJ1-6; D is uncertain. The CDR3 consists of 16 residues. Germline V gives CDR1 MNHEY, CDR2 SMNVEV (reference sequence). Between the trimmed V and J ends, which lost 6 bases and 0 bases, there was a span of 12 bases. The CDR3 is CASSPYSGSYNSPLHF. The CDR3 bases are TGTGCCAGCAGCCCCTATTCGGGCTCCTATAATTCACCCCTCCACTTT.

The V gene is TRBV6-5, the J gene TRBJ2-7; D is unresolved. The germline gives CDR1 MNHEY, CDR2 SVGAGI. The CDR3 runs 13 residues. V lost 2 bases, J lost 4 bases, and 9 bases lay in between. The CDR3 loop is CASSYGTTYEQYF. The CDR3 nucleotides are TGTGCCAGCAGTTACGGAACTACTTACGAGCAGTACTTC.

For the CDR3, the DNA is TGTGCCAGCAGCTTAGGGGGGAACGCCTACGAGCAGTACTTC. It yields the protein CASSLGGNAYEQYF. This chain joins TRBV7-3 and TRBJ2-7; D is perhaps TRBD2 (6 bases). Germline-derived CDR1 and CDR2 are SGHTA and FQGTGA. The CDR3 length is 14 residues. V dropped 2 bases and J dropped 2 bases, with 10 bases sitting between them.

CDR3 residues: CASSKRRTSPFSYEQYF. CDR3 sequence (DNA): TGTGCCAGCAGCAAACGTAGAACTAGCCCCTTCTCTTACGAGCAGTACTTC. This rearrangement joins TRBV21-1 to TRBJ2-7; TRBD2, the table's D call, was not compared with the DNA. TRBV21-1 is tagged as a pseudogene. The CDR3 is made up of 17 amino acids.

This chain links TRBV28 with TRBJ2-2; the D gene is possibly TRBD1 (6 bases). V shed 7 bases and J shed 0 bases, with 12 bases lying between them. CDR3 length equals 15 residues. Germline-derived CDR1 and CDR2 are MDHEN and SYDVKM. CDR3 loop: CASISTGPNTGELFF. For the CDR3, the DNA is TGTGCCAGCATTTCGACAGGCCCGAACACCGGGGAGCTGTTTTTT.

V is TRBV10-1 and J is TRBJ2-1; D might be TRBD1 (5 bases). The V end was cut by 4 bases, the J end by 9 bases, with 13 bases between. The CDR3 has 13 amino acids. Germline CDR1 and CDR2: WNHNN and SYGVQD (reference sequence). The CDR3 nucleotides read TGCGCCAGCAGTGCCACAGCAGGGTCTGAGCAGTTCTTC. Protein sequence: CASSATAGSEQFF.

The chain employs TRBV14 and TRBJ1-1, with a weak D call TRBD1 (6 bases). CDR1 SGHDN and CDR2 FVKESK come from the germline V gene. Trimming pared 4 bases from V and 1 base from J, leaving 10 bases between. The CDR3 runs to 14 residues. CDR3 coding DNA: TGTGCCAGCAGCCTCAGGGGAAGGAACACTGAAGCTTTCTTT. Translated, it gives CASSLRGRNTEAFF.

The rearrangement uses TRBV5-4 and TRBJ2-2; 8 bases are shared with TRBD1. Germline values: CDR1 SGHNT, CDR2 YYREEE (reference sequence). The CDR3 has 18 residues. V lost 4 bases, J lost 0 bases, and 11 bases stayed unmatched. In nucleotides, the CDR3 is TGTGCCAGCAGCCTTCCTAACAGGGGGACCGCGAACACCGGGGAGCTGTTTTTT. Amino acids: CASSLPNRGTANTGELFF.

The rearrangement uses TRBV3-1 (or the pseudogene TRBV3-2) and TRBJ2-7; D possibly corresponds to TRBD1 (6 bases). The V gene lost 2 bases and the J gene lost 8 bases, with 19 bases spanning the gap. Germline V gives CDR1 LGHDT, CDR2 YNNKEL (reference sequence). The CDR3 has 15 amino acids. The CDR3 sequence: CASSQIGTFSQKQYF. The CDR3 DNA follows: TGTGCCAGCAGCCAAATCGGGACATTTTCCCAGAAGCAGTACTTC.

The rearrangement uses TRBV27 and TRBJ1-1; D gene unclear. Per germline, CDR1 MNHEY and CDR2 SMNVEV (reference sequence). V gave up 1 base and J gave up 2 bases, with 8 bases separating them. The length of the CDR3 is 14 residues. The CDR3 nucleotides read TGTGCCAGCAGTTTATGGGCTGGTAACACTGAAGCTTTCTTT. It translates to CASSLWAGNTEAFF.

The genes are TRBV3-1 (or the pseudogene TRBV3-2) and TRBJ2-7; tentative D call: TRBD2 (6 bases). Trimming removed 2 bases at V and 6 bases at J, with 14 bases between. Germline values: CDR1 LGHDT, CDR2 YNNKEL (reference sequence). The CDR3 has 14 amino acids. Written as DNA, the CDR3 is TGTGCCAGCAGCCAATATGGGGGACTCGGCGAGCAGTACTTC. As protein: CASSQYGGLGEQYF.

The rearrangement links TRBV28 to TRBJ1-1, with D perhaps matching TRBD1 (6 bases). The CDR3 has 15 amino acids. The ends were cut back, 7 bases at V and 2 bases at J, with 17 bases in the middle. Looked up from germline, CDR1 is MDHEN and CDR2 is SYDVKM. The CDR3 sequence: CASTRLGTPNTEAFF. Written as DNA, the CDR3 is TGTGCCAGCACTCGACTCGGGACACCTAACACTGAAGCTTTCTTT.

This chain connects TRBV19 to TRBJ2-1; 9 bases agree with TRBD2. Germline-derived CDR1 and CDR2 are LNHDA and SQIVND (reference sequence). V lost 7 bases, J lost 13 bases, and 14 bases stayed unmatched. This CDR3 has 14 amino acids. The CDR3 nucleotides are TGTGCCAGTAACGGACTAGCGCCCCGAGGGGCTCAGTTCTTC. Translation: CASNGLAPRGAQFF.

The DNA of the CDR3 is TGTGCCTGGCGCGGGAGAACCCAAGAGACCCAGTACTTC. It specifies CAWRGRTQETQYF. This chain connects TRBV30 to TRBJ2-5; 7 bases agree with TRBD2. This CDR3 has 13 residues. Losses at the gene ends were 5 bases for V and 1 base for J; bases not matched to a gene: 4. Germline V lookup: CDR1 GTSNPN, CDR2 SVGIG (reference sequence).

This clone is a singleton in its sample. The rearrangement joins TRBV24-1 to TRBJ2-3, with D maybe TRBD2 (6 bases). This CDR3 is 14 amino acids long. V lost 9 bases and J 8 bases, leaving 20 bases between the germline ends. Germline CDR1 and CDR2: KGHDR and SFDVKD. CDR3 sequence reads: CATGRDSGIGTQYF. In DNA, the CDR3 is TGTGCCACCGGCCGGGACTCCGGTATCGGTACGCAGTATTTT.

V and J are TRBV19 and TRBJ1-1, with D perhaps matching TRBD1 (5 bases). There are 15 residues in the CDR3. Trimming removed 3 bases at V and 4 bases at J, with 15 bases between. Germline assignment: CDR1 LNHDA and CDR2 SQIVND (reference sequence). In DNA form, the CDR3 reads TGTGCCAGTAGTATGGCCGGGGGGTGGGCCACTGAAGCTTTCTTT. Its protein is CASSMAGGWATEAFF.

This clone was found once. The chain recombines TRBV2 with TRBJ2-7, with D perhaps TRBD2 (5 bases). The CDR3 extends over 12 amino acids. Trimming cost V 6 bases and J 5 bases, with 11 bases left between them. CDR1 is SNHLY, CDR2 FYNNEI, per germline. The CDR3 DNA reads TGTGCCAGCAGGAGGACCGGGGACGAGCAGTACTTC. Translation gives CASRRTGDEQYF.

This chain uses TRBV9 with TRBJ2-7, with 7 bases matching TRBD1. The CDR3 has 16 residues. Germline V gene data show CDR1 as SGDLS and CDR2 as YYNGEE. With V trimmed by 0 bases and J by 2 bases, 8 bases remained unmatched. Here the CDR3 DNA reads TGTGCCAGCAGCGTAGATTCGACAGGGCTAACCTACGAGCAGTACTTC. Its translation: CASSVDSTGLTYEQYF.

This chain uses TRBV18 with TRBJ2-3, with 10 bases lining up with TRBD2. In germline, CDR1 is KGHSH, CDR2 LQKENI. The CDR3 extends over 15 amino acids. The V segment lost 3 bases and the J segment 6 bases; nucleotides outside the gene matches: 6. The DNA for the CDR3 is TGTGCCAGCTCACCCCCTAGCGGGAGAGGCGATACGCAGTATTTT. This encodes CASSPPSGRGDTQYF.